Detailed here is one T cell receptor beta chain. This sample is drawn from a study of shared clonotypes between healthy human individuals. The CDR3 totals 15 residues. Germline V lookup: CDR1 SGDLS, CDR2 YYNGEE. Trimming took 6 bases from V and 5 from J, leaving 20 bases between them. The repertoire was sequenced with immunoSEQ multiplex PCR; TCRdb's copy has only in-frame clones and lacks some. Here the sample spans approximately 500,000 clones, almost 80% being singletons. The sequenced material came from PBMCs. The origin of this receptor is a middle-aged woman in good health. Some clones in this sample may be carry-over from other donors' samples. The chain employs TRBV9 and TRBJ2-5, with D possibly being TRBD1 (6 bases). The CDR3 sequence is CASKLGQGMYETQYF. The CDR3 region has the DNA TGTGCCAGCAAGTTAGGCCAGGGGATGTATGAGACCCAGTACTTC. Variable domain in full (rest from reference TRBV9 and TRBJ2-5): DSGVTQTPKHLITATGQRVTLRCSPRSGDLSVYWYQQSLDQGLQFLIQYYNGEERAKGNILERFSAQQFPDLHSELNLSSLELGDSALYFCASKLGQGMYETQYFGPGTRLLVL.